Listed below are T cell receptor beta chains from one sample, sequenced in a study of blood T cell repertoires in COVID-19. Generated by immunoSEQ multiplex PCR, the TCRdb table keeps only in-frame clones and is missing some. The sample has roughly 260,000 clones; roughly 86% are singletons. Sequenced material: peripheral blood. The receptors derive from a man between 35 and 55 years old who had recovered from COVID-19. Both conserved end residues are part of each CDR3. Each record gives: J gene, clone size, V gene, D gene, CDR3 DNA, CDR3 protein. D genes are given only for firm matches. Part of the rows lack a size; the others show once, few, many or a class for expanded clones.

j_gene: TRBJ2-7
abundance: NA
v_gene: TRBV11-2
d_gene: NA
CDR3nt: TGTGCCAGCAGCTTAGGGACTCATGGTGTGGTCGAGCAGTACTTC
CDR3aa: CASSLGTHGVVEQYF

j_gene: TRBJ2-2
abundance: NA
v_gene: TRBV18
d_gene: NA
CDR3nt: TGTGCCAGCTCACCAAACGGGGAGCGCACCGGGGAGCTGTTTTTT
CDR3aa: CASSPNGERTGELFF

j_gene: TRBJ1-4
abundance: NA
v_gene: TRBV5-4
d_gene: TRBD1
CDR3nt: TGTGCCAGCAGCTTGGGGACAGGGTACGAAAAACTGTTTTTT
CDR3aa: CASSLGTGYEKLFF

j_gene: TRBJ2-3
abundance: NA
v_gene: TRBV7-9
d_gene: NA
CDR3nt: TGTGCCAGCAGCATCCGGGACAAAATCGGAGATACGCAGTATTTT
CDR3aa: CASSIRDKIGDTQYF

j_gene: TRBJ1-3
abundance: NA
v_gene: TRBV10-3
d_gene: TRBD1
CDR3nt: TGTGCCATCAGTGCCGACAGGGGTTCCAAGGATTATCCTGGAAACACCATATATTTT
CDR3aa: CAISADRGSKDYPGNTIYF

j_gene: TRBJ1-4
abundance: NA
v_gene: TRBV2
d_gene: NA
CDR3nt: TGTGCCTTTCAAGGGCTGGGAGGTGAAAAACTGTTTTTT
CDR3aa: CAFQGLGGEKLFF

j_gene: TRBJ1-4
abundance: NA
v_gene: TRBV2
d_gene: NA
CDR3nt: TGTGCCAGCAGTGTTGGGGCGGCGGTGGATAATGAAAAACTGTTTTTT
CDR3aa: CASSVGAAVDNEKLFF

j_gene: TRBJ2-7
abundance: NA
v_gene: TRBV6-2/TRBV6-3
d_gene: NA
CDR3nt: TGTGCCAGCAGTTACCCCCCCGGGTCCAGTAAGGTTCGCGAGCAGTACTTC
CDR3aa: CASSYPPGSSKVREQYF

j_gene: TRBJ2-7
abundance: NA
v_gene: TRBV19
d_gene: NA
CDR3nt: TGTGCCAGTAGCGGCAGCGGCTCCTACGAGCAGTACTTC
CDR3aa: CASSGSGSYEQYF

j_gene: TRBJ2-7
abundance: NA
v_gene: TRBV4-3
d_gene: TRBD2
CDR3nt: TGCGCCAGCAGCCCCGGAACTAGCGGGAGCTCCTACGAGCAGTACTTC
CDR3aa: CASSPGTSGSSYEQYF

j_gene: TRBJ1-2
abundance: NA
v_gene: TRBV27
d_gene: NA
CDR3nt: TGTGCCAGCAAAGGGAGGGGAGGTGGCTACACCTTC
CDR3aa: CASKGRGGGYTF

j_gene: TRBJ2-7
abundance: NA
v_gene: TRBV19
d_gene: NA
CDR3nt: TGTGCCAGTTCGCTCACCCAGGGACTGGGAGTCTACGAGCAGTACTTC
CDR3aa: CASSLTQGLGVYEQYF

j_gene: TRBJ1-4
abundance: NA
v_gene: TRBV6-6
d_gene: NA
CDR3nt: TGTGCCAGCAGTTACGGACAGACTAATGAAAAACTGTTTTTT
CDR3aa: CASSYGQTNEKLFF

j_gene: TRBJ1-2
abundance: NA
v_gene: TRBV5-1
d_gene: TRBD1
CDR3nt: TGCGCCAGCAGCTTGGCCGGGACAGGGGGTGGATTTTACGGCTACACCTTC
CDR3aa: CASSLAGTGGGFYGYTF

j_gene: TRBJ2-2
abundance: NA
v_gene: TRBV5-4
d_gene: NA
CDR3nt: TGTGCCAGCAGCTTGGTACCCAGGGGTAGGGGGAACACCGGGGAGCTGTTTTTT
CDR3aa: CASSLVPRGRGNTGELFF

j_gene: TRBJ2-1
abundance: NA
v_gene: TRBV6-2/TRBV6-3
d_gene: TRBD2
CDR3nt: TGTGCCAGCAGTCAACCCGAGGCGGGAGGGCCCGCCTACAATGAGCAGTTCTTC
CDR3aa: CASSQPEAGGPAYNEQFF

j_gene: TRBJ2-1
abundance: once
v_gene: TRBV30
d_gene: TRBD2
CDR3nt: TGTGCCTGGACGAGACTAGCGGGATATGAGCAGTTCTTC
CDR3aa: CAWTRLAGYEQFF

j_gene: TRBJ2-3
abundance: NA
v_gene: TRBV7-2
d_gene: NA
CDR3nt: TGTGCCAGCAGCGAAACCCGACTAGGCACAGATACGCAGTATTTT
CDR3aa: CASSETRLGTDTQYF

j_gene: TRBJ2-1
abundance: NA
v_gene: TRBV5-6
d_gene: TRBD2
CDR3nt: TGTGCCAGCAGCCACCGACTAGCGGGGGGTTACAATGAGCAGTTCTTC
CDR3aa: CASSHRLAGGYNEQFF

j_gene: TRBJ1-6
abundance: once
v_gene: TRBV10-3
d_gene: NA
CDR3nt: TGTGCCATCAGTAGGGAGACGGATTCACCCCTCCACTTT
CDR3aa: CAISRETDSPLHF

j_gene: TRBJ1-6
abundance: NA
v_gene: TRBV6-6
d_gene: TRBD1
CDR3nt: TGTGCCAGCAGTCCCATTACAGGGGATGCGAATTCACCCCTCCACTTT
CDR3aa: CASSPITGDANSPLHF

j_gene: TRBJ2-1
abundance: NA
v_gene: TRBV6-2/TRBV6-3
d_gene: TRBD2
CDR3nt: TGTGCCAGCAGTTCTAACGGGGGGTACACTGAGCAGTTCTTC
CDR3aa: CASSSNGGYTEQFF

j_gene: TRBJ2-5
abundance: once
v_gene: TRBV29-1
d_gene: NA
CDR3nt: TGCAGCGCTGCCGGGGAGACCCAGTACTTC
CDR3aa: CSAAGETQYF

j_gene: TRBJ1-1
abundance: NA
v_gene: TRBV6-5
d_gene: TRBD1
CDR3nt: TGTGCCAGCAGATACACAGGGGTGACTGAAGCTTTCTTT
CDR3aa: CASRYTGVTEAFF

j_gene: TRBJ1-1
abundance: NA
v_gene: TRBV25-1
d_gene: NA
CDR3nt: TGTGCCAGCAGTGAATTGAGGAGCGGGAACACTGAAGCTTTCTTT
CDR3aa: CASSELRSGNTEAFF

j_gene: TRBJ1-2
abundance: NA
v_gene: TRBV7-2
d_gene: NA
CDR3nt: TGTGCCAGCAGCTACCTCACAGGGATGGATGGCTACACCTTC
CDR3aa: CASSYLTGMDGYTF

j_gene: TRBJ2-2
abundance: NA
v_gene: TRBV27
d_gene: TRBD2
CDR3nt: TGTGCCAGCAGTTTAAGGTCGGGAGGTGGTAGGACGAACACCGGGGAGCTGTTTTTT
CDR3aa: CASSLRSGGGRTNTGELFF

j_gene: TRBJ1-2
abundance: once
v_gene: TRBV11-2
d_gene: NA
CDR3nt: TGTGCCAGCAGCTTAAAGCAGGGTTATGGCTACACCTTC
CDR3aa: CASSLKQGYGYTF

j_gene: TRBJ2-1
abundance: NA
v_gene: TRBV5-4
d_gene: NA
CDR3nt: TGTGCCAGCAGCCAACACCGTTGGGCGAGCTACAATGAGCAGTTCTTC
CDR3aa: CASSQHRWASYNEQFF

j_gene: TRBJ1-6
abundance: NA
v_gene: TRBV6-4
d_gene: NA
CDR3nt: TGTGCCAGCAGCGAACAGGTTTGGTTCTATAATTCACCCCTCCACTTT
CDR3aa: CASSEQVWFYNSPLHF

j_gene: TRBJ2-1
abundance: NA
v_gene: TRBV18
d_gene: NA
CDR3nt: TGTGCCAGCTCACCCACTAGCACCACGAGCTCCTACAATGAGCAGTTCTTC
CDR3aa: CASSPTSTTSSYNEQFF

j_gene: TRBJ2-7
abundance: NA
v_gene: TRBV3-1/TRBV3-2
d_gene: TRBD1
CDR3nt: TGTGCCGCCGCGAGGACAGGGGCCTACGAGCAGTACTTC
CDR3aa: CAAARTGAYEQYF

j_gene: TRBJ2-7
abundance: NA
v_gene: TRBV19
d_gene: NA
CDR3nt: TGTGCCAGTAGTATAAAAGGCTTAGCCACCTACGAGCAGTACTTC
CDR3aa: CASSIKGLATYEQYF

j_gene: TRBJ1-4
abundance: NA
v_gene: TRBV6-5
d_gene: TRBD1
CDR3nt: TGTGCCAGCAGTTCACAGGGGGCCGGAAAACTGTTTTTT
CDR3aa: CASSSQGAGKLFF

j_gene: TRBJ1-2
abundance: NA
v_gene: TRBV7-9
d_gene: TRBD1
CDR3nt: TGTGCCAGCAGCCAAGGACAGGTCCGGACCGGCTACACCTTC
CDR3aa: CASSQGQVRTGYTF

j_gene: TRBJ2-5
abundance: NA
v_gene: TRBV5-6
d_gene: TRBD2
CDR3nt: TGTGCCAGCAGCACCCGGACTAGCGGGAGTCGGACCCAGTACTTC
CDR3aa: CASSTRTSGSRTQYF

j_gene: TRBJ2-7
abundance: once
v_gene: TRBV5-4
d_gene: NA
CDR3nt: TGTGCCAGCAGCTTGCCGGGAGATGACGAGCAGTACTTC
CDR3aa: CASSLPGDDEQYF

j_gene: TRBJ2-1
abundance: NA
v_gene: TRBV27
d_gene: NA
CDR3nt: TGTGCCAGCAGTCTCGGCACCGGGACTCCGGACAATGAGCAGTTCTTC
CDR3aa: CASSLGTGTPDNEQFF

j_gene: TRBJ1-2
abundance: NA
v_gene: TRBV6-1
d_gene: TRBD1
CDR3nt: TGTGCCAGCAGTGAAGCCCGTTTGCGGGACAGAGGTAACTATGGCTACACCTTC
CDR3aa: CASSEARLRDRGNYGYTF

j_gene: TRBJ2-5
abundance: NA
v_gene: TRBV10-2
d_gene: NA
CDR3nt: TGCGCCAGCCGCAGATTAATGTACCAAGAGACCCAGTACTTC
CDR3aa: CASRRLMYQETQYF

j_gene: TRBJ2-2
abundance: NA
v_gene: TRBV27
d_gene: NA
CDR3nt: TGTGCCAGCAGTTCTCTGAATTACCGGAGCGGGGAGCTGTTTTTT
CDR3aa: CASSSLNYRSGELFF